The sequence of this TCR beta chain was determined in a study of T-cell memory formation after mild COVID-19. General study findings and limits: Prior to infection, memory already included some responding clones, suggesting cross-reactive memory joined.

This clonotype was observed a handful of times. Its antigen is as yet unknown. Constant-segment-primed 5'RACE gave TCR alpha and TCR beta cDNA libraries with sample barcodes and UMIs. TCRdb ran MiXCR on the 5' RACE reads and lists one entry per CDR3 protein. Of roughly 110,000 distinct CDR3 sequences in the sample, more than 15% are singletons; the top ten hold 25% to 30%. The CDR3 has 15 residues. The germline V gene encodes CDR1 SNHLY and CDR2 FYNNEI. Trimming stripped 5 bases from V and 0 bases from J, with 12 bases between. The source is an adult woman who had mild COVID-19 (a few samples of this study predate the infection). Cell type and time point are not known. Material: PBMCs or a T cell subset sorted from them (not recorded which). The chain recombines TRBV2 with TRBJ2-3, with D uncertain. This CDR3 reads CASSPGVRSTDTQYF. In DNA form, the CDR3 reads TGTGCCAGCAGTCCTGGGGTCCGTAGCACAGATACGCAGTATTTT. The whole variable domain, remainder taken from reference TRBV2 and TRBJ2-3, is EPEVTQTPSHQVTQMGQEVILRCVPISNHLYFYWYRQILGQKVEFLVSFYNNEISEKSEIFDDQFSVERPDGSNFTLKIRSTKLEDSAMYFCASSPGVRSTDTQYFGPGTRLTVL.